Below are 5 T cell receptor beta chains sequenced from a single sample in a study of cytomegalovirus exposure and HLA in healthy donors. 60 Vbeta and 13 Jbeta primers were used in PCR. Clones were sequenced by immunoSEQ multiplex PCR, and TCRdb holds only the in-frame ones, with some missing. The sample has 150,000 to 200,000 clones, around 77% seen once. Material: PBMCs. These receptors were obtained from a woman in her thirties in good health and CMV-seropositive.

This sequence joins TRBV25-1 and TRBJ2-7, with TRBD2 as a possible D gene (5 bases). The CDR3 length is 14 residues. Trimming pared 2 bases from V and 5 bases from J, leaving 13 bases between. CDR1 and CDR2 from the germline V gene are MGHDK and SYGVNS. The CDR3 spells CASSERGTVNEQYF. CDR3 coding DNA: TGTGCCAGCAGTGAACGGGGAACGGTGAACGAGCAGTACTTC.

The chain carries TRBV5-6 and TRBJ2-7; D possibly corresponds to TRBD1 (5 bases). V was cut by 2 bases and J by 7 bases, with 16 bases left in between. The germline gives CDR1 SGHDT, CDR2 YYEEEE. The CDR3 is 14 residues long. In DNA, the CDR3 is TGTGCCAGCAGCTTTACACAGGACCAGTTGGAGCAGTACTTC. This codes for CASSFTQDQLEQYF.

The chain uses TRBV2 and TRBJ2-1; D not resolved. Germline assignment: CDR1 SNHLY and CDR2 FYNNEI. V was shortened by 4 bases and J by 0 bases, with 10 bases between the two germline ends. The CDR3 loop spans 15 amino acids. CDR3 nucleotides: TGTGCCAGCAGTGTCGGGTTAAGCTCCTACAATGAGCAGTTCTTC. This translates into CASSVGLSSYNEQFF.

This chain uses TRBV7-8 with TRBJ2-7; D is perhaps TRBD1 (5 bases). The CDR3 covers 15 residues. The germline gives CDR1 SGHVS, CDR2 FQNEAQ. Deletions cut 5 bases from V and 6 bases from J, with 20 bases between. CDR3 region: CASSPTSGYVGEQYF. The CDR3 DNA follows: TGTGCCAGCAGCCCCACGTCAGGGTATGTAGGCGAGCAGTACTTC.

In its sample, this clone was seen a few times. CDR3 DNA sequence: TGTGCCAGCAGTGAAACTGGACAGAGCAAAAACATTCAGTACTTC. It codes for CASSETGQSKNIQYF. The chain uses TRBV6-1 and TRBJ2-4, with D tentatively TRBD1 (6 bases). The germline CDR1 and CDR2 sequences are MNHNS and SASEGT. V dropped 2 bases and J dropped 3 bases, with 11 bases sitting between them. The CDR3 has 15 amino acids.